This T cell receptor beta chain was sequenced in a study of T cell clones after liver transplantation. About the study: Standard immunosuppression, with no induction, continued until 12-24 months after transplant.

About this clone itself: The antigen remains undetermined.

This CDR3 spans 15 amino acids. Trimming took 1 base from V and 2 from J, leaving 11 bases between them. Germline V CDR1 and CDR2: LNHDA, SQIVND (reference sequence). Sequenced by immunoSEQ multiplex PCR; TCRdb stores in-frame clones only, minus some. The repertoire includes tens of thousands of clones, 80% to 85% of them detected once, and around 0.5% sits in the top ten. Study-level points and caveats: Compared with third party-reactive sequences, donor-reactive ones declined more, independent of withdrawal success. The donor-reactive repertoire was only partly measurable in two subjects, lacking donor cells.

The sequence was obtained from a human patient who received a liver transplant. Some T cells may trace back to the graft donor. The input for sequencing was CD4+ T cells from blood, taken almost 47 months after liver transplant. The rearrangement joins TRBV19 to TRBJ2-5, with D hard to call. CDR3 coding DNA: TGTGCCAGTAGTATAGGCAAAGGCACGCAAGAGACCCAGTACTTC. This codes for CASSIGKGTQETQYF.